Following are 8 T cell receptor beta chains from one sample sequenced in a study of T-cell memory formation after mild COVID-19 (dated by TCRdb to about 2021). Libraries were built with 5' RACE. Reads for this sample came from an Illumina NovaSeq 6000. Using fastp at Q25 and MiXCR, TCRdb reprocessed the public reads and kept productive beta chains. Rows with a matching CDR3 protein are joined into one entry that keeps the most common DNA and genes. This sample has some 600,000 distinct CDR3 sequences in its table, and about 18% of those were observed once. The ten largest clones represent around 8.1% of the sample. Material: PBMCs or a T cell subset sorted from them (not recorded which). The receptors derive from an adult woman who had mild COVID-19 (a few samples of this study predate the infection). The sample titles of this study are shuffled in the database, so cell type and time point are left out; the donor was told from shared clones.

This rearrangement joins TRBV10-3 to TRBJ2-7; 9 bases match TRBD1. With V trimmed by 3 bases and J by 4 bases, 1 base remained unmatched. Germline lookup yields CDR1 ENHRY and CDR2 SYGVKD. The CDR3 is 13 amino acids. The CDR3 sequence is CAISEGTGYEQYF. CDR3 bases: TGTGCCATCAGTGAAGGGACAGGGTACGAGCAGTACTTC.

This clonotype was seen a few times. The rearrangement uses TRBV5-1 and TRBJ1-2; unclear D gene. CDR1 and CDR2 from the germline V gene are SGHRS and YFSETQ. The CDR3 loop spans 12 amino acids. V was clipped by 5 bases and J by 6 bases, with 11 bases between them. CDR3 sequence reads: CASSYLGDGYTF. In nucleotides, the CDR3 is TGCGCCAGCAGTTATTTAGGTGATGGCTACACCTTC.

In this sample, this clonotype turned up a few times. J is TRBJ2-3 and V is TRBV12-3 or TRBV12-4; 9 nucleotides match TRBD2. The junction had 6 bases not matched to a gene; V was cut back by 5 bases and J by 6 bases. The CDR3 has 14 residues. The CDR3 DNA follows: TGTGCCAGCAGTGCCAGCGGGGGGAGGGATACGCAGTATTTT. This gives the protein CASSASGGRDTQYF.

This rearrangement joins TRBV24-1 to TRBJ2-5; 7 bases agree with TRBD2. Trimming removed 3 bases from V and 1 base from J; junction bases left unmatched: 7. Germline loops: CDR1 KGHDR, CDR2 SFDVKD. The CDR3 loop spans 16 amino acids. This CDR3 is CATSDGGGTFQETQYF. For the CDR3, the DNA is TGTGCCACCAGTGATGGGGGGGGTACTTTCCAAGAGACCCAGTACTTC.

The V gene is TRBV5-1, the J gene TRBJ1-6; TRBD1 agrees at 7 bases. J lost 8 bases, V lost 2 bases, and 7 bases had no gene match. The CDR3 is 15 amino acids. The germline V gene has CDR1 SGHRS and CDR2 YFSETQ. In nucleotides, the CDR3 is TGCGCCAGCAGCTTCTTAGGGACAGAGGATTCACCCCTCCACTTT. The encoded protein is CASSFLGTEDSPLHF.

This clonotype was seen only once. The chain carries TRBV29-1 and TRBJ1-2; 7 bases are a match to TRBD1. Trimming removed 7 bases from V and 0 bases from J; junction bases left unmatched: 8. The CDR3 loop spans 14 amino acids. Germline V gene sequence: CDR1 SQVTM, CDR2 ANQGSEA. The CDR3 region has the DNA TGCAGCGCTGACCAGGACAGGCCTAACTATGGCTACACCTTC. Translation gives CSADQDRPNYGYTF. The whole variable domain, filled in from reference TRBV29-1 and TRBJ1-2, reads SAVISQKPSRDICQRGTSLTIQCQVDSQVTMMFWYRQQPGQSLTLIATANQGSEATYESGFVIDKFPISRPNLTFSTLTVSNMSPEDSSIYLCSADQDRPNYGYTFGSGTRLTVV.

This clonotype was counted a few times. The rearrangement uses TRBV15 and TRBJ1-2; D uncertain. V gave up 7 bases and J gave up 5 bases, with 14 bases separating them. This CDR3 has 13 residues. From germline, CDR1 is LNHNV and CDR2 YYDKDF (reference sequence). The CDR3 reads CATKRGEAYGYTF. CDR3 bases: TGTGCCACCAAACGGGGAGAGGCTTATGGCTACACCTTC.

This clonotype was picked up a small number of times. CDR3 sequence (DNA): TGCAGCGTTGAACAACCGGGACAGGGCTACGAGCAGTACTTC. Its protein is CSVEQPGQGYEQYF. The chain links TRBV29-1 to TRBJ2-7, with TRBD1 matching over 9 bases. Germline values: CDR1 SQVTM, CDR2 ANQGSEA. V gave up 2 bases and J gave up 3 bases; unmatched junction bases: 5. This CDR3 contains 14 residues.